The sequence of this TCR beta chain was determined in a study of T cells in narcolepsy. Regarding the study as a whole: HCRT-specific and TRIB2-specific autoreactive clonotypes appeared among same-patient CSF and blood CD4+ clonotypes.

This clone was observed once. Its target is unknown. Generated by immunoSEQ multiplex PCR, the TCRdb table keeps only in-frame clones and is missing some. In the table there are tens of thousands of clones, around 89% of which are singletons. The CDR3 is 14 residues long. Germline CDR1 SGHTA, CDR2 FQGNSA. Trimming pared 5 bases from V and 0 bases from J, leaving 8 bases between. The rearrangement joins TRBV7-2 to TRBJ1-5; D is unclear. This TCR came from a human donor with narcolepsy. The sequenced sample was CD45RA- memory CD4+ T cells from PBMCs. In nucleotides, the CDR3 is TGTGCCAGCAGCACGCGTGATAGCAATCAGCCCCAGCATTTT. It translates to CASSTRDSNQPQHF.